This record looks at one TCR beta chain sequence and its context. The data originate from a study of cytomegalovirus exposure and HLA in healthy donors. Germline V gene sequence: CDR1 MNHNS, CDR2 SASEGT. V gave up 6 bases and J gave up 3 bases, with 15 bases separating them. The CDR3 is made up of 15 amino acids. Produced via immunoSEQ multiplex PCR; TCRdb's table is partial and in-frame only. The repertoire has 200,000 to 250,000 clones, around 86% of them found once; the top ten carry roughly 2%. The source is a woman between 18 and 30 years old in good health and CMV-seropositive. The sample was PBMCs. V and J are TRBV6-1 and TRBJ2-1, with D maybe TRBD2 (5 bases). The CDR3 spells CASSAEEFLYNEQFF. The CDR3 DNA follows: TGTGCCAGCAGCGCGGAGGAGTTTCTCTACAATGAGCAGTTCTTC.